The 13 T cell receptor beta chains listed next were all sequenced from one sample in a study of blood T cell repertoires in COVID-19. Measured with immunoSEQ multiplex PCR; TCRdb has only the in-frame clones, and not every one. The repertoire consists of about 400,000 clones, with approximately 89% occurring once and the leading ten covering 1.5% to 2%. Sequenced input: PBMCs or T cells enriched from blood (not recorded which). The receptors were sampled from a woman aged 25 to 39 who had recovered from COVID-19.

The chain combines TRBV7-9 with TRBJ2-1, with 11 bases matching TRBD2. The germline V gene has CDR1 SEHNR and CDR2 FQNEAQ (reference sequence). This CDR3 is 17 amino acids long. Trimming at V came to 0 bases and at J to 6 bases, leaving 7 bases not matched to a gene. Written as DNA, the CDR3 is TGTGCCAGCAGCTTAGCGGGAACTAGCGGGAGCCGCAATGAGCAGTTCTTC. Translated: CASSLAGTSGSRNEQFF.

This chain uses TRBV9 with TRBJ2-1; TRBD2 matches 8 bases. V lost 6 bases and J lost 2; bases outside the gene matches: 10. Germline CDR1 and CDR2: SGDLS and YYNGEE. The CDR3 extends over 16 amino acids. In DNA, the CDR3 is TGTGCCAGCACCAACAGGGACGGGGGGGCCTACAATGAGCAGTTCTTC. Its protein product is CASTNRDGGAYNEQFF.

The chain couples TRBV25-1 to TRBJ1-1; no reliable D call. V was trimmed by 6 bases and J by 3 bases, leaving 14 bases between them. The CDR3 runs to 14 residues. In germline, CDR1 is MGHDK, CDR2 SYGVNS. In DNA form, the CDR3 reads TGTGCCAGCAGCGAAAGCAGGAAGTACACTGAAGCTTTCTTT. Translated: CASSESRKYTEAFF.

This chain links TRBV2 with TRBJ2-1, with unresolved D. Trimming stripped 10 bases from V and 8 bases from J, with 12 bases between. Germline CDR1 SNHLY, CDR2 FYNNEI. The CDR3 is 11 amino acids. The CDR3 here is CANSPSDEQFF. CDR3 in DNA: TGTGCCAATTCGCCGTCGGATGAGCAGTTCTTC. The full variable domain, with the rest looked up from reference TRBV2 and TRBJ2-1, is EPEVTQTPSHQVTQMGQEVILRCVPISNHLYFYWYRQILGQKVEFLVSFYNNEISEKSEIFDDQFSVERPDGSNFTLKIRSTKLEDSAMYFCANSPSDEQFFGPGTRLTVL.

This chain uses TRBV7-2 with TRBJ2-3; D ambiguous. CDR1 and CDR2 from the germline V gene are SGHTA and FQGNSA. Trimming shortened V by 2 bases and J by 6 bases, and 12 bases separated the two germline ends. CDR3 size: 14 residues. The CDR3 DNA follows: TGTGCCAGCAGCTTATTGCTAGTCGGGGATACGCAGTATTTT. This codes for CASSLLLVGDTQYF. The full variable domain, with the rest looked up from reference TRBV7-2 and TRBJ2-3, is GAGVSQSPSNKVTEKGKDVELRCDPISGHTALYWYRQSLGQGLEFLIYFQGNSAPDKSGLPSDRFSAERTGGSVSTLTIQRTQQEDSAVYLCASSLLLVGDTQYFGPGTRLTVL.

J is TRBJ2-1 and V is TRBV19; 8 bases align to TRBD1. J gave up 9 bases and V 4 bases, and 8 bases lay outside the gene matches. Germline CDR1 and CDR2: LNHDA and SQIVND (reference sequence). This CDR3 contains 14 residues. As DNA, the CDR3 is TGTGCCAGTAGTACCGGACAGGGCTGGATTGAGCAGTTCTTC. It is translated as CASSTGQGWIEQFF.

A single count supports this clone. V is TRBV6-5 and J is TRBJ1-6; D unclear. This CDR3 is 14 amino acids long. The V end lost 3 bases, the J end lost 9 bases, and 12 bases lay between the germline ends. Per the germline V gene, CDR1 is MNHEY and CDR2 is SVGAGI. This CDR3 is CASSYSGLSSPLHF. In DNA, the CDR3 is TGTGCCAGCAGTTATTCGGGTTTGAGTTCACCCCTCCACTTT.

V and J are TRBV6-2 or TRBV6-3 and TRBJ1-5; 7 bases match TRBD1. From germline, CDR1 is MNHEY and CDR2 SVGEGT. Trimming removed 5 bases from V and 4 bases from J; junction bases left unmatched: 2. The CDR3 is 13 amino acids. CDR3 coding DNA: TGTGCCAGCAGTCTGACAGGGAATCAGCCCCAGCATTTT. It yields the protein CASSLTGNQPQHF.

The chain couples TRBV12-5 to TRBJ1-5; the D gene is possibly TRBD1 (6 bases). This CDR3 is built from 16 residues. Per the germline V gene, CDR1 is LGHNT and CDR2 is FRNRAP. The V gene lost 0 bases and the J gene lost 3 bases, with 12 bases spanning the gap. CDR3 amino acids: CASGLVPDRYNQPQHF. The DNA of the CDR3 is TGTGCTAGTGGTTTGGTACCCGACAGGTACAATCAGCCCCAGCATTTT.

The V and J genes are TRBV4-3 and TRBJ1-4; 7 nucleotides agree with TRBD1. The CDR3 runs to 16 residues. Germline V gene data show CDR1 as LGHNA and CDR2 as YSLEER. Unmatched junction bases numbered 7, after V lost 0 bases and J lost 6 bases. The CDR3 region is CASSQDTPDRDEKLFF. In nucleotides, the CDR3 is TGCGCCAGCAGCCAAGATACCCCCGACAGGGATGAAAAACTGTTTTTT.

The chain is built from TRBV27 and TRBJ2-7, with 11 bases that match TRBD2. The germline V gene encodes CDR1 MNHEY and CDR2 SMNVEV (reference sequence). Trimming cost V 5 bases and J 4 bases; bases outside gene matches: 4. This CDR3 spans 14 amino acids. The DNA for the CDR3 is TGTGCCAGCAGTACCACTAGCGGGAGTTACGAGCAGTACTTC. Its translation is CASSTTSGSYEQYF.

V is TRBV27 and J is TRBJ1-2; D remains ambiguous. CDR1 and CDR2 (germline): MNHEY, SMNVEV (reference sequence). The CDR3 contains 15 residues. Trimming took off 2 bases at V and 2 bases at J, with 12 bases between the two ends. The CDR3 nucleotides read TGTGCCAGCAGTTTAGCGGGAGGTGGGAACTATGGCTACACCTTC. It yields the protein CASSLAGGGNYGYTF.

The chain joins TRBV7-3 to TRBJ1-1; 7 bases line up with TRBD1. J was trimmed by 4 bases and V by 4 bases; bases with no gene match: 3. The CDR3 runs 13 residues. CDR1 is SGHTA, CDR2 FQGTGA, per germline. This CDR3 reads CASSYRGGTEAFF. The DNA of the CDR3 is TGTGCCAGCAGCTACAGGGGTGGCACTGAAGCTTTCTTT.